This TCR beta chain was identified in a study of cytomegalovirus exposure and HLA in healthy donors. Turning to the study itself: Out of roughly 200 million T cells, an earlier analysis found 117 million unique TCR beta sequences in total. General study points: The number of N-insertions in an Asian-associated ancestry cluster was reportedly below the roughly 620-donor mean in a later analysis.

Germline CDR1 SGHRS, CDR2 YFSETQ. V shed 3 bases, J shed 1 base, and the junction held 6 bases outside the gene matches. The CDR3 covers 16 residues. This PCR relied on a set of 60 Vbeta primers and 13 Jbeta primers. The method was immunoSEQ multiplex PCR; TCRdb's version includes in-frame clones alone and lacks a portion of them. The sample lists over 150,000 clones; roughly 88% were seen once. On this clone itself: Its antigen remains unidentified.

Sequenced input: PBMCs. This sequence originates from a girl aged 2-10 years in good health and CMV-seropositive. The chain joins TRBV5-1 to TRBJ2-7, with 11 bases identical to TRBD2. The CDR3 DNA is TGCGCCAGCAGCTGGGGACTAGCGGAAGCGTCCTACGAGCAGTACTTC. Its protein product is CASSWGLAEASYEQYF.